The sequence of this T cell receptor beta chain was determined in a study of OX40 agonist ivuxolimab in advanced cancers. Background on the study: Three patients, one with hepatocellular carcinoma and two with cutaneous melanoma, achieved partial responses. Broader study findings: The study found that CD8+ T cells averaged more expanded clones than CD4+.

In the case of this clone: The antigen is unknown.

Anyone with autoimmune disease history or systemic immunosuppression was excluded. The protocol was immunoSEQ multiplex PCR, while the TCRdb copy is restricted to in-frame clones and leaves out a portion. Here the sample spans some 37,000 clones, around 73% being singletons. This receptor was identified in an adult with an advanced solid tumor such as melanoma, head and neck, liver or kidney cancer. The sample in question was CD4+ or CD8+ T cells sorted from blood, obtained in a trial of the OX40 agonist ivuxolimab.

The DNA of the CDR3 is TGTGCCAGCAGTTTAGGTGGAGTCAATGAGCAGTTCTTC. Translated: CASSLGGVNEQFF. J is TRBJ2-1 and V is TRBV27; no reliable D call. This CDR3 comprises 13 residues. Between the trimmed V and J ends, which lost 2 bases and 6 bases, there was a span of 8 bases. The germline CDR1 and CDR2 sequences are MNHEY and SMNVEV (reference sequence).